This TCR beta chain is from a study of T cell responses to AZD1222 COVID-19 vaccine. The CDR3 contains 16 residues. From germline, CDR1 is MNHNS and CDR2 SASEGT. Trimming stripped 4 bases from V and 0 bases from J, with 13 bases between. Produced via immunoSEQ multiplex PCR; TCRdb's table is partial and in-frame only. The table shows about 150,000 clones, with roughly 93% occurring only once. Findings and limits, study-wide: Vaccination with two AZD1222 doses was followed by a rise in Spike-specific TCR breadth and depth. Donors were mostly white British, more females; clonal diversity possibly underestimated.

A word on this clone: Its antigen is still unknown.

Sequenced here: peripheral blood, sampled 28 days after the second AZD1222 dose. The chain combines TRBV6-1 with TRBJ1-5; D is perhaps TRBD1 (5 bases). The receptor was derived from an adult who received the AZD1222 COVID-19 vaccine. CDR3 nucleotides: TGTGCCAGCAGTGCCCGCAGGGAATATAGCAATCAGCCCCAGCATTTT. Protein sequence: CASSARREYSNQPQHF.